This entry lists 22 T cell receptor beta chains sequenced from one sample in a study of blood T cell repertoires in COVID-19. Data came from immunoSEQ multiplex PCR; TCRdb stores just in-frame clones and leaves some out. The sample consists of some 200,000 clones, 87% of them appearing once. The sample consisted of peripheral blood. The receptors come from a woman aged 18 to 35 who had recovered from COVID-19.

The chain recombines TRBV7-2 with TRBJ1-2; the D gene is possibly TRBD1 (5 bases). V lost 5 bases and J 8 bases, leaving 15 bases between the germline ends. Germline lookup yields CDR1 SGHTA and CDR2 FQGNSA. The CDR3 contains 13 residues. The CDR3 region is CASSPQAGEGYTF. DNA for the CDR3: TGTGCCAGCAGCCCCCAGGCGGGGGAGGGCTACACCTTC.

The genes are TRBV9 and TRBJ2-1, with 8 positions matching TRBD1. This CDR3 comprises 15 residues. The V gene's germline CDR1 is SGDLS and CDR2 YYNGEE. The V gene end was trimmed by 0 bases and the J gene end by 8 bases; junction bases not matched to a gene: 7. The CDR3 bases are TGTGCCAGCAGCGTAGCGGCAGGGGGCAACGATGAGCAGTTCTTC. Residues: CASSVAAGGNDEQFF.

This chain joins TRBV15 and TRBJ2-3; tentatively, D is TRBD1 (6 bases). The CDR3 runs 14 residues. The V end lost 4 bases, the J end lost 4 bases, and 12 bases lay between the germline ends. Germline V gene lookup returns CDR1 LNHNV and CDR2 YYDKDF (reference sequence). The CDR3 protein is CATSTGGAADTQYF. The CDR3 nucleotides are TGTGCCACCAGCACTGGGGGCGCGGCAGATACGCAGTATTTT. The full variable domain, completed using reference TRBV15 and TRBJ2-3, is DAMVIQNPRYQVTQFGKPVTLSCSQTLNHNVMYWYQQKSSQAPKLLFHYYDKDFNNEADTPDNFQSRRPNTSFCFLDIRSPGLGDTAMYLCATSTGGAADTQYFGPGTRLTVL.

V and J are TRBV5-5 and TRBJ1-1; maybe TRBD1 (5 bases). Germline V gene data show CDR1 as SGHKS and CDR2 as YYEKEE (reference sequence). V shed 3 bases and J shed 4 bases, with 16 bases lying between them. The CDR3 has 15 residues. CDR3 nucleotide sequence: TGTGCCAGCAGCTCTCCAGGGCCCATGGGCACTGAAGCTTTCTTT. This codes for CASSSPGPMGTEAFF.

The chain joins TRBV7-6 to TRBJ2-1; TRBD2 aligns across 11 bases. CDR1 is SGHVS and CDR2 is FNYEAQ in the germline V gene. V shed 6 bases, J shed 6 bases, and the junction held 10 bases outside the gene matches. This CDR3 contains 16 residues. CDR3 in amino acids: CASSYEGSGRGNEQFF. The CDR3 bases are TGTGCCAGCAGTTATGAGGGTAGCGGGAGGGGCAATGAGCAGTTCTTC.

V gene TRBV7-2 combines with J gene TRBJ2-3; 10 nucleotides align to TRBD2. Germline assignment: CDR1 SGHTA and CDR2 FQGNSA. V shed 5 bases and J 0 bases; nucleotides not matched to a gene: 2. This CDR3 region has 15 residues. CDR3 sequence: CASSNSGRSTDTQYF. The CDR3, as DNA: TGTGCCAGCAGCAATAGCGGGAGGAGCACAGATACGCAGTATTTT.

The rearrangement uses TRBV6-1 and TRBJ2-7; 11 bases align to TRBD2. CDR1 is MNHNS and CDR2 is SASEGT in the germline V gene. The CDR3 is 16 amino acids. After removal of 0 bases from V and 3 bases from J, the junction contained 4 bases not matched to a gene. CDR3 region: CASSEAVLAGDYEQYF. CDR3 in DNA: TGTGCCAGCAGTGAAGCCGTACTAGCGGGGGACTACGAGCAGTACTTC.

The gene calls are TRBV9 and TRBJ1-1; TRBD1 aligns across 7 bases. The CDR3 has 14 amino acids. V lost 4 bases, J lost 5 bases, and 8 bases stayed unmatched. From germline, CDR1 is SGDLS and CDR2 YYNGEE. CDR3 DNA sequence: TGTGCCAGCAGCCCCCAGACAGGGCGAACTGAAGCTTTCTTT. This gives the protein CASSPQTGRTEAFF.

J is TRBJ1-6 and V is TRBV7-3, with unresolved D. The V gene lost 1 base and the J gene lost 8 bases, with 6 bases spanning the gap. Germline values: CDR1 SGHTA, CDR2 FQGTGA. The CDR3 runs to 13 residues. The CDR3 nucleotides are TGTGCCAGCAGCTTAATCGGGGATTCACCCCTCCACTTT. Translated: CASSLIGDSPLHF.

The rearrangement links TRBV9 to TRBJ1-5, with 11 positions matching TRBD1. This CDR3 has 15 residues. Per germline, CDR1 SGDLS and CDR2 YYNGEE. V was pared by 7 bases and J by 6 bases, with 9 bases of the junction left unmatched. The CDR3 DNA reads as TGTGCCAGCGGACCGGGGGGGACAGGGGGTCAGCCCCAGCATTTT. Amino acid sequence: CASGPGGTGGQPQHF. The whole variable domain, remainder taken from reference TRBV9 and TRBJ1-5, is DSGVTQTPKHLITATGQRVTLRCSPRSGDLSVYWYQQSLDQGLQFLIQYYNGEERAKGNILERFSAQQFPDLHSELNLSSLELGDSALYFCASGPGGTGGQPQHFGDGTRLSIL.

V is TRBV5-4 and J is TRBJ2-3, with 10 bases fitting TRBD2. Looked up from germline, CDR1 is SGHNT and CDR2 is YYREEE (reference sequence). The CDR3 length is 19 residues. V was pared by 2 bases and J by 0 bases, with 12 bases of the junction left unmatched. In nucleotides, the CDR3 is TGTGCCAGCAGCTTTCCGAGGCGGACTAGCGGTGCTAGCACAGATACGCAGTATTTT. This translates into CASSFPRRTSGASTDTQYF.

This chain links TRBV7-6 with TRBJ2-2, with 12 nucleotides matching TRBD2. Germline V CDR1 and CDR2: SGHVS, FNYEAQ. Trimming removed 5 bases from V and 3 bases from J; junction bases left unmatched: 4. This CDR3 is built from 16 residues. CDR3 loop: CASSPRLAGDTGELFF. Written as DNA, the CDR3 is TGTGCCAGCAGCCCGCGACTAGCGGGAGACACCGGGGAGCTGTTTTTT.

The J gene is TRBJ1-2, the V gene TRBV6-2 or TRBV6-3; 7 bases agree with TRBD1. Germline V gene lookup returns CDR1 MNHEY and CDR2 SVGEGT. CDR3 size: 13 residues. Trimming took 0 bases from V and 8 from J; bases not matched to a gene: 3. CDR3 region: CASSYSDRSGYTF. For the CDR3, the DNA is TGTGCCAGCAGTTACTCGGACAGGTCCGGCTACACCTTC.

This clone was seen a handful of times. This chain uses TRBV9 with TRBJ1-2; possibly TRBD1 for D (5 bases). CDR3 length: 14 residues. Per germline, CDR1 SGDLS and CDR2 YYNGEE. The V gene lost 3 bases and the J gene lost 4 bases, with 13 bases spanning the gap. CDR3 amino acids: CASSEGVNIYGYTF. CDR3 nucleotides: TGTGCCAGCAGCGAAGGGGTCAATATCTATGGCTACACCTTC. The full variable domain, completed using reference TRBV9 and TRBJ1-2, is DSGVTQTPKHLITATGQRVTLRCSPRSGDLSVYWYQQSLDQGLQFLIQYYNGEERAKGNILERFSAQQFPDLHSELNLSSLELGDSALYFCASSEGVNIYGYTFGSGTRLTVV.

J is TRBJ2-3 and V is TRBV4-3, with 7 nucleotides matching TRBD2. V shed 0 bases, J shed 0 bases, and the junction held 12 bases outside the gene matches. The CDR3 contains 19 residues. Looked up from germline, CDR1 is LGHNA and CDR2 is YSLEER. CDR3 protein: CASSQELGSSGTSTDTQYF. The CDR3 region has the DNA TGCGCCAGCAGCCAAGAACTGGGGTCTAGCGGTACTAGCACAGATACGCAGTATTTT.

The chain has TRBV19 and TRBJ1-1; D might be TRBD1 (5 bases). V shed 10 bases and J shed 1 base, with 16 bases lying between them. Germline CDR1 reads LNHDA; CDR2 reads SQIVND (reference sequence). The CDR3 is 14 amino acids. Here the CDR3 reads CATRQTDTNTEAFF. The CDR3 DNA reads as TGTGCCACAAGGCAGACAGACACGAACACTGAAGCTTTCTTT.

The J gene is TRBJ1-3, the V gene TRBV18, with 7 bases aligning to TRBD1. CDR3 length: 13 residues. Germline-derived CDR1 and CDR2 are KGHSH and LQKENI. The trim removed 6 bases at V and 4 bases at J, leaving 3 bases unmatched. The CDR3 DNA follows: TGTGCCAGCTCGACAGGGTCGGGAAACACCATATATTTT. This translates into CASSTGSGNTIYF.

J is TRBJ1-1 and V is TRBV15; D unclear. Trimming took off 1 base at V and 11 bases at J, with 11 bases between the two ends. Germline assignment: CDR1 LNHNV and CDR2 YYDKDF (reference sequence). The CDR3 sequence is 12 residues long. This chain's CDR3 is CATSRAGVYAFF. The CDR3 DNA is TGTGCCACCAGCAGAGCCGGTGTATACGCTTTCTTT.

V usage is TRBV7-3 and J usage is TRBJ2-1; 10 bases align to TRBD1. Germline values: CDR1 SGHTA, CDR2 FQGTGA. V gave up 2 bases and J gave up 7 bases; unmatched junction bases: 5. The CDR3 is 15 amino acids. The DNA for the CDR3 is TGTGCCAGCAGCTTAGCCGGGACAGGGGCGAATGAGCAGTTCTTC. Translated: CASSLAGTGANEQFF.

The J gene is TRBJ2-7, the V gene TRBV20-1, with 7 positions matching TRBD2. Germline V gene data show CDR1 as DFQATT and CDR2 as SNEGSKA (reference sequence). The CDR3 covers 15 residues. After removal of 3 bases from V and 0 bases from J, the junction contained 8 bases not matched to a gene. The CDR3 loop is CSASGGGISSYEQYF. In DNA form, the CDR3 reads TGCAGTGCTAGTGGGGGGGGGATCAGCTCCTACGAGCAGTACTTC.

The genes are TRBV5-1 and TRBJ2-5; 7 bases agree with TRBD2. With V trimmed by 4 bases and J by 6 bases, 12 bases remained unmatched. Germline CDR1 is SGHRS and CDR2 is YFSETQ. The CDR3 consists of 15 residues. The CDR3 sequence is CASSLTSDSPKTQYF. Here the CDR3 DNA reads TGCGCCAGCAGCCTAACTAGCGACTCCCCCAAGACCCAGTACTTC.

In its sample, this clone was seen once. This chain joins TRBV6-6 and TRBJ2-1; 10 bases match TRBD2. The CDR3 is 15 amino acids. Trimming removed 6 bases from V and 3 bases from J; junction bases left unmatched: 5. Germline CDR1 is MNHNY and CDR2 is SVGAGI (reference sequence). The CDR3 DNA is TGTGCCAGCAGAGCCGGGACTAGCGACTACAATGAGCAGTTCTTC. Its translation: CASRAGTSDYNEQFF.